One sample yielded the 28 T cell receptor beta chains listed below, sequenced in a study of blood T cell repertoires in COVID-19. This table comes from immunoSEQ multiplex PCR, and its TCRdb copy is limited to in-frame clones, with some not included. The sample shows hundreds of thousands of clones, roughly 90% of them seen only once. What was sequenced was PBMCs or T cells enriched from blood (not recorded which). All receptors derive from a woman aged 50 to 60 who had recovered from COVID-19.

This clone was recorded a few times. The chain uses TRBV20-1 and TRBJ1-5; 7 bases agree with TRBD1. Germline V CDR1 and CDR2: DFQATT, SNEGSKA (reference sequence). V lost 3 bases and J lost 1; bases outside the gene matches: 12. The CDR3 runs 17 residues. DNA of the CDR3: TGCAGTGCTAGTACTACAGGGGCGTCGGCAAGCAATCAGCCCCAGCATTTT. It translates to CSASTTGASASNQPQHF.

This chain links TRBV11-2 with TRBJ2-1, with 8 bases matching TRBD2. There are 15 residues in the CDR3. CDR1 SGHAT and CDR2 FQNNGV come from the germline V gene. V gave up 5 bases and J gave up 9 bases; unmatched junction bases: 12. This chain's CDR3 is CASSVRSGGPLEQFF. Here the CDR3 DNA reads TGTGCCAGCAGCGTTCGTTCGGGAGGGCCCCTTGAGCAGTTCTTC.

This chain uses TRBV4-2 with TRBJ2-7, with a tentative D call TRBD2 (6 bases). This CDR3 is built from 15 residues. Trimming left V 1 base short and J 4 bases short, with 14 bases between. Germline lookup yields CDR1 LGHNA and CDR2 YNFKEQ. The CDR3 region has the DNA TGTGCCAGCAGCCAAGCGTCCGGGAGTCAGTACGAGCAGTACTTC. It yields the protein CASSQASGSQYEQYF.

The rearrangement joins TRBV27 to TRBJ2-4; 8 nucleotides line up with TRBD1. Germline values: CDR1 MNHEY, CDR2 SMNVEV (reference sequence). V dropped 6 bases and J dropped 11; count of bases not matched to a gene: 9. CDR3 length equals 13 residues. Here the CDR3 reads CASRGQVGLVQYF. CDR3 in DNA: TGTGCCAGCAGGGGACAGGTTGGACTCGTTCAGTACTTC.

The rearrangement links TRBV6-5 to TRBJ2-7; a weak D match, TRBD1 (6 bases). Deletions cut 3 bases from V and 3 bases from J, with 15 bases between. The CDR3 sequence is 15 residues long. CDR1 MNHEY and CDR2 SVGAGI come from the germline V gene. The CDR3 DNA reads as TGTGCCAGCAGTTATCCCTCTCAGGGGTTCTACGAGCAGTACTTC. Translation: CASSYPSQGFYEQYF.

The V gene is TRBV4-3, the J gene TRBJ1-2; D might be TRBD1 (5 bases). Trimming shortened V by 5 bases and J by 2 bases, and 18 bases separated the two germline ends. CDR1 is LGHNA, CDR2 YSLEER, per germline. CDR3 length: 16 residues. The CDR3 region has the DNA TGCGCCAGCAGCTACTCCATCGACAGAGAGAACTATGGCTACACCTTC. This codes for CASSYSIDRENYGYTF.

This clone was observed at least ten times. The chain combines TRBV13 with TRBJ2-2; 12 nucleotides agree with TRBD2. V shed 5 bases, J shed 5 bases, and the junction held 9 bases outside the gene matches. The germline V gene encodes CDR1 PRHDT and CDR2 FYEKMQ (reference sequence). The CDR3 runs to 17 residues. CDR3 nucleotides: TGTGCCAGCAGCCGGTGGCTAGCGGGAGGGCCGACCGGGGAGCTGTTTTTT. Translating gives CASSRWLAGGPTGELFF.

The chain carries TRBV5-5 and TRBJ1-5; 7 bases line up with TRBD1. Germline CDR1 SGHKS, CDR2 YYEKEE (reference sequence). Germline trimming cut 5 bases from V and 4 bases from J; bases unmatched to any gene: 6. This CDR3 has 14 amino acids. The CDR3 bases are TGTGCCAGCAGTCCCGGGACAGCTAATCAGCCCCAGCATTTT. This sequence encodes CASSPGTANQPQHF.

This clone was seen at least ten times. The CDR3 reads CASTPRGTGLNEQYF. The CDR3 DNA reads TGTGCCAGCACCCCGCGGGGGACAGGGCTCAACGAGCAGTACTTC. The chain is built from TRBV27 and TRBJ2-7; 9 bases match TRBD1. Unmatched junction bases numbered 12, after V lost 7 bases and J lost 5 bases. Germline V CDR1 and CDR2: MNHEY, SMNVEV (reference sequence). This CDR3 is 15 amino acids long.

V is TRBV19 and J is TRBJ2-1; a possible D gene is TRBD1 (6 bases). In germline, CDR1 is LNHDA, CDR2 SQIVND (reference sequence). V lost 4 bases and J 0 bases, leaving 16 bases between the germline ends. The CDR3 loop spans 17 amino acids. CDR3 bases: TGTGCCAGTAGTAGCCCCTTGGACAGCAGCTCCTACAATGAGCAGTTCTTC. This gives the protein CASSSPLDSSSYNEQFF.

The rearrangement joins TRBV6-2 or TRBV6-3 to TRBJ1-2; 7 bases are shared with TRBD1. The CDR3 loop spans 16 amino acids. CDR1 and CDR2 (germline): MNHEY, SVGEGT. Unmatched junction bases numbered 10, after V lost 5 bases and J lost 1 base. CDR3 nucleotide sequence: TGTGCCAGCAGTGACGGGACAGTCTCCTATAACTATGGCTACACCTTC. Amino acid sequence: CASSDGTVSYNYGYTF.

The chain has TRBV11-2 and TRBJ1-6, with 8 bases identical to TRBD1. The J segment lost 13 bases and the V segment lost 4 bases, leaving 9 bases of the junction unmatched. The CDR3 consists of 14 residues. CDR1 and CDR2 from the germline V gene are SGHAT and FQNNGV. For the CDR3, the DNA is TGTGCCAGCAGCTCTGACAGGGGTTACGGCCCCCTCCACTTT. Translation: CASSSDRGYGPLHF.

The rearrangement uses TRBV2 and TRBJ2-7, with 7 bases identical to TRBD2. CDR1 and CDR2 (germline): SNHLY, FYNNEI. The J segment lost 4 bases and the V segment lost 6 bases, leaving 15 bases of the junction unmatched. The CDR3 runs 16 residues. The CDR3 nucleotides are TGTGCCAGCAGCCCGTGGGGTTCCAGCGGGGTATACGAGCAGTACTTC. Encoded protein: CASSPWGSSGVYEQYF. Using reference TRBV2 and TRBJ2-7 for the parts outside the CDR3, the full variable domain is EPEVTQTPSHQVTQMGQEVILRCVPISNHLYFYWYRQILGQKVEFLVSFYNNEISEKSEIFDDQFSVERPDGSNFTLKIRSTKLEDSAMYFCASSPWGSSGVYEQYFGPGTRLTVT.

The chain couples TRBV5-8 to TRBJ1-2; D gene uncertain. Germline V gene sequence: CDR1 SGHTS, CDR2 YDEGEE. Between the trimmed V and J ends, which lost 1 base and 8 bases, there was a span of 9 bases. This CDR3 comprises 12 residues. The CDR3 nucleotides are TGTGCCAGCAGCTTGCCGGGGAGAGGCTACACCTTC. As protein: CASSLPGRGYTF.

The J gene is TRBJ1-2, the V gene TRBV28, with D possibly matching TRBD1 (6 bases). The ends were cut back, 7 bases at V and 4 bases at J, with 10 bases in the middle. CDR3 length: 12 residues. From germline, CDR1 is MDHEN and CDR2 SYDVKM. CDR3 region: CASNGGGYGYTF. The CDR3 region has the DNA TGTGCCAGCAATGGGGGCGGCTATGGCTACACCTTC.

In DNA form, the CDR3 reads TGTGCCAGCAGCTTGGGGCGAGGGACTAAAGAGCAGTACTTC. Translation gives CASSLGRGTKEQYF. V gene TRBV5-8 combines with J gene TRBJ2-7, with 7 bases fitting TRBD2. Per germline, CDR1 SGHTS and CDR2 YDEGEE. This CDR3 is 14 amino acids long. With V trimmed by 0 bases and J by 7 bases, 7 bases remained unmatched. The complete variable domain, with remaining parts taken from reference TRBV5-8 and TRBJ2-7, reads EAGVTQSPTHLIKTRGQQATLRCSPISGHTSVYWYQQALGLGLQFLLWYDEGEERNRGNFPPRFSGRQFPNYSSELNVNALELEDSALYLCASSLGRGTKEQYFGPGTRLTVT.

This rearrangement joins TRBV5-1 to TRBJ2-3; a weak D match, TRBD1 (6 bases). The length of the CDR3 is 17 residues. Germline V gene lookup returns CDR1 SGHRS and CDR2 YFSETQ. Trimming shortened V by 0 bases and J by 0 bases, and 14 bases separated the two germline ends. Here the CDR3 DNA reads TGCGCCAGCAGCTTGGACCTGACAGGATCTAGCACAGATACGCAGTATTTT. This translates into CASSLDLTGSSTDTQYF.

The chain combines TRBV9 with TRBJ2-3; D perhaps matches TRBD2 (6 bases). The CDR3 is made up of 17 amino acids. V shed 4 bases and J shed 6 bases, with 24 bases lying between them. Germline CDR1 reads SGDLS; CDR2 reads YYNGEE. The CDR3 here is CASSSPGLTSSFDTQYF. The DNA of the CDR3 is TGTGCCAGCAGCTCGCCGGGACTCACCTCCTCGTTTGATACGCAGTATTTT.

The table lists this clone with a few counts. The genes are TRBV7-6 and TRBJ2-7, with TRBD2 matching over 10 bases. CDR3 length: 20 amino acids. The ends lost 2 bases at V and 6 bases at J; junction bases unmatched: 22. CDR1 is SGHVS, CDR2 FNYEAQ, per germline. The CDR3 region is CASSLYAVASGSGGWGEQYF. CDR3 nucleotide sequence: TGTGCCAGCAGCTTATACGCGGTGGCTAGCGGGAGTGGGGGATGGGGCGAGCAGTACTTC.

The J gene is TRBJ1-4, the V gene TRBV2; weak D call: TRBD1 (6 bases). V was trimmed by 3 bases and J by 7 bases, leaving 15 bases between them. Germline CDR1 reads SNHLY; CDR2 reads FYNNEI. This CDR3 has 15 amino acids. The CDR3 sequence is CASSELQGPFEKLFF. The CDR3 region has the DNA TGTGCCAGCAGTGAGTTACAGGGTCCATTTGAAAAACTGTTTTTT.

DNA for the CDR3: TGTGCCAGCAGTGACAGGGGCGGTAGGAATGAGCAGTTCTTC. As protein: CASSDRGGRNEQFF. The V call is TRBV6-1, the J call TRBJ2-1; a weak D match, TRBD1 (6 bases). There are 14 residues in the CDR3. Deletions cut 3 bases from V and 7 bases from J, with 13 bases between. The germline gives CDR1 MNHNS, CDR2 SASEGT.

CDR3 DNA: TGTGCCAGCAGCCAAGATCCGTCGTTCAGGTTAAGGTACACTGAAGCTTTCTTT. Translation gives CASSQDPSFRLRYTEAFF. This sequence joins TRBV14 and TRBJ1-1; D remains unclear. The CDR3 covers 18 residues. V was trimmed by 0 bases and J by 3 bases, leaving 20 bases between them. CDR1 is SGHDN and CDR2 is FVKESK in the germline V gene.

In this sample, this clone turned up once. The V call is TRBV28, the J call TRBJ1-2, with 10 bases aligning to TRBD1. The junction had 3 bases not matched to a gene; V was cut back by 4 bases and J by 1 base. Per germline, CDR1 MDHEN and CDR2 SYDVKM. The CDR3 runs 15 residues. The CDR3 is CASSSGQGVNYGYTF. The DNA for the CDR3 is TGTGCCAGCAGTTCCGGACAGGGGGTTAACTATGGCTACACCTTC.

V gene TRBV27 combines with J gene TRBJ2-1; maybe TRBD1 (6 bases). The V end lost 1 base, the J end lost 5 bases, and 9 bases lay between the germline ends. The CDR3 runs 14 residues. Germline CDR1 is MNHEY and CDR2 is SMNVEV (reference sequence). The CDR3 protein is CASSLFSGDNEQFF. CDR3 in DNA: TGTGCCAGCAGTTTATTTTCAGGGGACAATGAGCAGTTCTTC.

The rearrangement uses TRBV30 and TRBJ1-1, with a possible D match to TRBD1 (5 bases). Germline loops: CDR1 GTSNPN, CDR2 SVGIG (reference sequence). V was pared by 5 bases and J by 5 bases, with 12 bases between. The CDR3 extends over 12 amino acids. In nucleotides, the CDR3 is TGTGCCTGGTCCCAGGGCAGGACTGAAGCTTTCTTT. Translating it yields CAWSQGRTEAFF.

V and J are TRBV7-2 and TRBJ2-1, with D possibly matching TRBD2 (7 bases). The germline V and J ends were trimmed by 5 bases and 7 bases, with 12 bases remaining between them. CDR3 size: 13 residues. Per the germline V gene, CDR1 is SGHTA and CDR2 is FQGNSA. The CDR3: CASSLGGGNEQFF. The CDR3 nucleotides read TGTGCCAGCAGCCTGGGAGGGGGGAATGAGCAGTTCTTC.

In its sample, this clone was seen a few times. The chain carries TRBV28 and TRBJ1-2; 7 bases agree with TRBD1. V dropped 7 bases and J dropped 6; count of bases not matched to a gene: 5. From germline, CDR1 is MDHEN and CDR2 SYDVKM. The CDR3 consists of 12 residues. In nucleotides, the CDR3 is TGTGCCAGCACGACAGGGTATGATGGCTACACCTTC. Translated, it gives CASTTGYDGYTF.

CDR3 sequence reads: CSVERGQGLAYEQYF. The CDR3 DNA reads as TGCAGCGTGGAGAGGGGACAGGGGTTGGCCTACGAGCAGTACTTC. The gene calls are TRBV29-1 and TRBJ2-7; 10 positions agree with TRBD1. CDR1 and CDR2 (germline): SQVTM, ANQGSEA. V was pared by 6 bases and J by 2 bases, with 10 bases of the junction left unmatched. This CDR3 contains 15 residues.